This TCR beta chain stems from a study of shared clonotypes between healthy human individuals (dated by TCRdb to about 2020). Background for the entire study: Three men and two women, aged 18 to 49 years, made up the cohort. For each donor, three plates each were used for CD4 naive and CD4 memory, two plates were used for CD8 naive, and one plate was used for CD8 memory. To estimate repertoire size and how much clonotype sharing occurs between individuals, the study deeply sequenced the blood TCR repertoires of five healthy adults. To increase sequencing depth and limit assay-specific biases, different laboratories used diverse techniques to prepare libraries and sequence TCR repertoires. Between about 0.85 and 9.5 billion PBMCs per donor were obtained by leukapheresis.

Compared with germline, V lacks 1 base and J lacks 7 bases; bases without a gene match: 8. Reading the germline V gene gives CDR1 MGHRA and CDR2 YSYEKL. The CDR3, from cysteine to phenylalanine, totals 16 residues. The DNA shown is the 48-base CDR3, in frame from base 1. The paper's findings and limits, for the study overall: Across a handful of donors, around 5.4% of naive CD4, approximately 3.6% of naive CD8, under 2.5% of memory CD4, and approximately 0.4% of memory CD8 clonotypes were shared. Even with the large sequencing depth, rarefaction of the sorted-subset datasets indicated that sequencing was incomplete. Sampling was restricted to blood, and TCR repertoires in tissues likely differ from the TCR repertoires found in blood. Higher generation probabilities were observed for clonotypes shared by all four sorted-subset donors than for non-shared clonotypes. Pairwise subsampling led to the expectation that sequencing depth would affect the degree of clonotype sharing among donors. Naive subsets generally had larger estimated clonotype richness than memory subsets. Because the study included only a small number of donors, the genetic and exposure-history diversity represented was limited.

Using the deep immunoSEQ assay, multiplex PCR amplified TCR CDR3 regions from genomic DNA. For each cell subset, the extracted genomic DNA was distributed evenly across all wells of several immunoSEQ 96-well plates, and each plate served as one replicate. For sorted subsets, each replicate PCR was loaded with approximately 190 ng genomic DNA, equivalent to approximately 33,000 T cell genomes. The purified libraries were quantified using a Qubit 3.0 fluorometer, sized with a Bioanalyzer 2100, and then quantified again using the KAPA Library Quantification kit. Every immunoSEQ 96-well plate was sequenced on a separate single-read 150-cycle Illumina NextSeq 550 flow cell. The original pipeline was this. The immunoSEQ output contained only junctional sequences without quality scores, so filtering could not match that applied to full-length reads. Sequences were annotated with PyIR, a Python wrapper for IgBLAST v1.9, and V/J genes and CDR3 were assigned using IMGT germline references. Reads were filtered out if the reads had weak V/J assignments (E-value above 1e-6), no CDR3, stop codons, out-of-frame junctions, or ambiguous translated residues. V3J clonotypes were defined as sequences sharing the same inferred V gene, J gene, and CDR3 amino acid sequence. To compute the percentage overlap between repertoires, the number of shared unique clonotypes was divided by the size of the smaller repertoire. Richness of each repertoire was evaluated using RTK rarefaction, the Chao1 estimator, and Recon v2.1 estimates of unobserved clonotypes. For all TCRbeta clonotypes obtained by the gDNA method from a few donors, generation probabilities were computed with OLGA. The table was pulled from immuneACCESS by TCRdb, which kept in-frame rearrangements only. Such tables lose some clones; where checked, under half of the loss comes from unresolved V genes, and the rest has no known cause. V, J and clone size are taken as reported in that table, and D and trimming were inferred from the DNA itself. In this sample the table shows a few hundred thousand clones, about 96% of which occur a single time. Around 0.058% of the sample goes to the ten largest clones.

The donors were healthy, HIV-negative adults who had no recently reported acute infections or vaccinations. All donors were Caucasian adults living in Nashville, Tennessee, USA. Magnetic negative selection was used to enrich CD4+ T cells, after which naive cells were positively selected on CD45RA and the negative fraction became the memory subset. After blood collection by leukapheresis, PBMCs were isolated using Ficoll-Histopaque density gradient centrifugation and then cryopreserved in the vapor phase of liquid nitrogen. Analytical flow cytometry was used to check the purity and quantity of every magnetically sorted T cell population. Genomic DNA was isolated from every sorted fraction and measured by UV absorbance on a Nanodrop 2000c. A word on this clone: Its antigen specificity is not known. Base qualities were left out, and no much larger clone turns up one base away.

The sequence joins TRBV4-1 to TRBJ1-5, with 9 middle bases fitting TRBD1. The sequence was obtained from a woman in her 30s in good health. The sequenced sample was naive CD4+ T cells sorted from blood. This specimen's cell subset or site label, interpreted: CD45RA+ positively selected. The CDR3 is CASSQVGTGRGQPQHF. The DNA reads TGCGCCAGCAGCCAAGTGGGGACAGGGCGCGGGCAGCCCCAGCATTTT.